This is a list of T cell receptor beta chains from one sample in a study of cytomegalovirus exposure and HLA in healthy donors. Assay: immunoSEQ multiplex PCR; the TCRdb copy retains only in-frame clones and omits some. Of about 180,000 clones listed, roughly 75% were seen once; the top ten hold roughly 2%. Material for sequencing was PBMCs. The receptors originated from a woman aged 25-40 years in good health and CMV-seronegative. Both conserved end residues are part of each CDR3. A D gene is named only where the DNA matches it firmly. A clone size is listed for some rows: how often the clone was seen (once, few, many), or a class if it is expanded.

D gene,J gene,V gene,clone size,CDR3 DNA,CDR3 protein
.,TRBJ2-3,TRBV27,.,TGTGCCAGCAGTCCACGAGGGGGGCGGGGGTCAAATGATGGTAGCACAGATACGCAGTATTTT,CASSPRGGRGSNDGSTDTQYF
.,TRBJ2-7,TRBV27,.,TGTGCCAGCAGTCCCCTAGCGCAGGGAACGGAGCAGTACTTC,CASSPLAQGTEQYF
.,TRBJ1-2,TRBV2,.,TGTGCCAGCAGTTCCAGGGGAAACTATGGCTACACCTTC,CASSSRGNYGYTF
.,TRBJ1-4,TRBV5-1,.,TGCGCCAGCAGCTTCGGAGACAGAAGTAGAAAACTGTTTTTT,CASSFGDRSRKLFF
.,TRBJ1-5,TRBV10-2,.,TGCGCCAGCAGCCGGACAGCCGGAGGCATAGCAGGCAATCAGCCCCAGCATTTT,CASSRTAGGIAGNQPQHF
TRBD1,TRBJ2-7,TRBV4-3,.,TGCGCCAGCAGCCAAGATTGGACAGGGCTATGGGAGCAGTACTTC,CASSQDWTGLWEQYF
.,TRBJ1-3,TRBV29-1,.,TGCAGCGCCGGAGGGGGGGCCTCTGGAAACACCATATATTTT,CSAGGGASGNTIYF
TRBD1,TRBJ1-6,TRBV5-1,.,TGCGCCAGCAGCTTAGAGACAGGGGGCGATAATTCACCCCTCCACTTT,CASSLETGGDNSPLHF
.,TRBJ2-2,TRBV5-1,once,TGCGCCAGCAGCTTGGGAGGGTCGAACACCGGGGAGCTGTTTTTT,CASSLGGSNTGELFF
.,TRBJ2-1,TRBV27,.,TGTGCCAGCAAACCGGCAGGTTACAATGAGCAGTTCTTC,CASKPAGYNEQFF
.,TRBJ1-2,TRBV5-1,.,TGCGCCAGCAGCTTGGATACTTTAGCTAACTATGGCTACACCTTC,CASSLDTLANYGYTF
TRBD1,TRBJ2-2,TRBV6-5,.,TGTGCCAGCAGTTACGAGGGGGCGGCCACCGGGGAGCTGTTTTTT,CASSYEGAATGELFF
TRBD1,TRBJ2-3,TRBV6-6,.,TGTGCCGGGAGAAAAACAGGGGAAGATACGCAGTATTTT,CAGRKTGEDTQYF
TRBD1,TRBJ1-1,TRBV6-1,.,TGTGCCAGCAGTCTCGACAGGGTCGTCACTGAAGCTTTCTTT,CASSLDRVVTEAFF
.,TRBJ2-7,TRBV5-8,few,TGTGCCAGCAGGGTACACAGTGCCTACGAGCAGTACTTC,CASRVHSAYEQYF
.,TRBJ1-1,TRBV4-2,few,TGTGCCAGCAGCCAAGACGGCGGGGACACTGAAGCTTTCTTT,CASSQDGGDTEAFF
.,TRBJ2-7,TRBV27,.,TGTGCCAGCAGTTTATTAGCGCGCCTCTCCTACGAGCAGTACTTC,CASSLLARLSYEQYF
.,TRBJ2-3,TRBV9,.,TGTGCCAGTTCGATTACAGGAGCCTCCACAGATACGCAGTATTTT,CASSITGASTDTQYF